These 24 T cell receptor beta chains share one sample of origin, sequenced in a study of cytomegalovirus exposure and HLA in healthy donors. Profiling relied on immunoSEQ multiplex PCR, and the TCRdb table lists in-frame clones only, not all of them. Here the sample spans about 88,000 clones, roughly 96% being singletons. The sample comprised PBMCs. Receptor source: a young man in good health and CMV-seronegative.

This clone was seen just once. The chain is built from TRBV30 and TRBJ2-2, with D possibly being TRBD1 (5 bases). Germline loops: CDR1 GTSNPN, CDR2 SVGIG (reference sequence). V was cut by 2 bases and J by 5 bases, with 12 bases left in between. This CDR3 region has 14 residues. CDR3 loop: CAWSIRVDTGELFF. In DNA form, the CDR3 reads TGTGCCTGGAGTATCAGGGTTGATACCGGGGAGCTGTTTTTT. Variable domain in full (rest from reference TRBV30 and TRBJ2-2): SQTIHQWPATLVQPVGSPLSLECTVEGTSNPNLYWYRQAAGRGLQLLFYSVGIGQISSEVPQNLSASRPQDRQFILSSKKLLLSDSGFYLCAWSIRVDTGELFFGEGSRLTVL.

The rearrangement links TRBV18 to TRBJ2-6; no reliable D call. CDR1 KGHSH and CDR2 LQKENI come from the germline V gene. The germline V and J ends were trimmed by 2 bases and 0 bases, with 5 bases remaining between them. This CDR3 is built from 15 residues. The CDR3, as DNA: TGTGCCAGCTCACCAGCCAGCTCTGGGGCCAACGTCCTGACTTTC. This encodes CASSPASSGANVLTF.

In this sample, this clone turned up once. The chain carries TRBV19 and TRBJ1-2; 7 bases are a match to TRBD1. There are 12 residues in the CDR3. V shed 11 bases, J shed 5 bases, and the junction held 8 bases outside the gene matches. Per germline, CDR1 LNHDA and CDR2 SQIVND (reference sequence). CDR3 nucleotides: TGTGCCGGTTATCACAGGGGATATGGCTACACCTTC. Protein product: CAGYHRGYGYTF.

The rearrangement links TRBV4-3 to TRBJ1-4, with D hard to call. The CDR3 is 15 residues long. Germline assignment: CDR1 LGHNA and CDR2 YSLEER. Trimming removed 1 base at V and 7 bases at J, with 13 bases between. This chain's CDR3 is CASSQAGGVGEKLFF. CDR3 nucleotide sequence: TGCGCCAGCAGCCAAGCGGGCGGGGTTGGTGAAAAACTGTTTTTT.

The chain uses TRBV7-6 and TRBJ2-3; the D gene is possibly TRBD2 (6 bases). This CDR3 spans 17 amino acids. Per the germline V gene, CDR1 is SGHVS and CDR2 is FNYEAQ. V dropped 2 bases and J dropped 0 bases, with 15 bases sitting between them. Written as DNA, the CDR3 is TGTGCCAGCAGCTTACGGGGCCGGAGGGTTAGCACAGATACGCAGTATTTT. It encodes CASSLRGRRVSTDTQYF.

V and J are TRBV7-9 and TRBJ1-2; 7 bases are a match to TRBD1. CDR1 and CDR2 from the germline V gene are SEHNR and FQNEAQ (reference sequence). After removal of 4 bases from V and 2 bases from J, the junction contained 16 bases not matched to a gene. CDR3 length: 18 amino acids. As DNA, the CDR3 is TGTGCCAGCAGCTCTACATTGATGGACAGGTTCGAAAACTATGGCTACACCTTC. Its translation: CASSSTLMDRFENYGYTF. Full variable domain (rest looked up from reference TRBV7-9 and TRBJ1-2): DTGVSQNPRHKITKRGQNVTFRCDPISEHNRLYWYRQTLGQGPEFLTYFQNEAQLEKSRLLSDRFSAERPKGSFSTLEIQRTEQGDSAMYLCASSSTLMDRFENYGYTFGSGTRLTVV.

The gene calls are TRBV5-4 and TRBJ2-3, with TRBD2 as a possible D gene (5 bases). Germline values: CDR1 SGHNT, CDR2 YYREEE (reference sequence). The CDR3 runs 15 residues. Deletions cut 5 bases from V and 1 base from J, with 14 bases between. CDR3 in amino acids: CASSPTRGRTDTQYF. CDR3 DNA sequence: TGTGCCAGCAGTCCCACACGGGGTCGCACAGATACGCAGTATTTT.

The chain employs TRBV6-1 and TRBJ1-5; no clear D gene. Germline-derived CDR1 and CDR2 are MNHNS and SASEGT. The CDR3 totals 13 residues. V was shortened by 10 bases and J by 10 bases, with 20 bases between the two germline ends. CDR3 sequence: CATLGPLRGPQHF. The CDR3 nucleotides are TGTGCCACCCTAGGACCTCTTCGGGGTCCCCAGCATTTT.

This chain joins TRBV19 and TRBJ1-4; 8 bases are a match to TRBD1. The V gene end was trimmed by 6 bases and the J gene end by 2 bases; junction bases not matched to a gene: 5. Germline lookup yields CDR1 LNHDA and CDR2 SQIVND (reference sequence). This CDR3 has 15 residues. The chain's CDR3 is CASRQTGVTNEKLFF. The DNA for the CDR3 is TGTGCCAGTAGACAGACAGGGGTGACTAATGAAAAACTGTTTTTT.

The chain uses TRBV28 and TRBJ2-4; 15 bases match TRBD2. The junction had 9 bases not matched to a gene; V was cut back by 6 bases and J by 6 bases. The CDR3 spans 17 residues. CDR1 is MDHEN, CDR2 SYDVKM, per germline. The CDR3 here is CASRSPGTSGRLNIQYF. CDR3 nucleotides: TGTGCCAGCAGGTCCCCCGGGACTAGCGGGAGGTTAAACATTCAGTACTTC.

The V gene is TRBV14, the J gene TRBJ2-7; D is undetermined. In germline, CDR1 is SGHDN, CDR2 FVKESK. This CDR3 is built from 15 residues. Deletions cut 3 bases from V and 2 bases from J, with 14 bases between. The CDR3 spells CASSQTTGSTYEQYV. The CDR3 DNA follows: TGTGCCAGCAGCCAGACGACCGGGTCCACCTACGAGCAGTACGTC.

This clone was found once. The chain carries TRBV5-6 and TRBJ1-2; TRBD1 matches 9 bases. V lost 4 bases to trimming and J lost 4 bases; unmatched junction nucleotides: 8. There are 15 residues in the CDR3. Germline V gene lookup returns CDR1 SGHDT and CDR2 YYEEEE. The CDR3 loop is CASSEPGQGPYGYTF. The CDR3 bases are TGTGCCAGCAGCGAACCGGGACAGGGACCCTATGGCTACACCTTC.

This sequence joins TRBV28 and TRBJ2-7; the match to TRBD2 covers 11 bases. Germline V gene sequence: CDR1 MDHEN, CDR2 SYDVKM. J gave up 12 bases and V 7 bases, and 11 bases lay outside the gene matches. CDR3 length: 13 amino acids. CDR3 sequence reads: CASIGLAGGELYF. CDR3 coding DNA: TGTGCCAGCATAGGGCTAGCGGGAGGAGAGTTGTACTTC. Full variable domain (missing parts from reference TRBV28 and TRBJ2-7): DVKVTQSSRYLVKRTGEKVFLECVQDMDHENMFWYRQDPGLGLRLIYFSYDVKMKEKGDIPEGYSVSREKKERFSLILESASTNQTSMYLCASIGLAGGELYFGPGTRLTVT.

The chain employs TRBV4-1 and TRBJ2-3, with D unclear. Trimming shortened V by 1 base and J by 4 bases, and 18 bases separated the two germline ends. Germline V CDR1 and CDR2: MGHRA, YSYEKL. The CDR3 has 17 amino acids. CDR3 coding DNA: TGCGCCAGCAGCCAAGGATCTGGCGGTAGGAGAGCAGATACGCAGTATTTT. It yields the protein CASSQGSGGRRADTQYF.

The V and J genes are TRBV5-1 and TRBJ1-1; 7 bases map to TRBD1. The CDR3 has 15 amino acids. Germline assignment: CDR1 SGHRS and CDR2 YFSETQ. J lost 4 bases, V lost 1 base, and 7 bases had no gene match. CDR3 protein: CASSLPRGQGTEAFF. The CDR3 region has the DNA TGCGCCAGCAGCTTGCCTAGGGGGCAGGGCACTGAAGCTTTCTTT.

This chain uses TRBV10-3 with TRBJ1-4; 9 bases map to TRBD1. V dropped 10 bases and J dropped 8; count of bases not matched to a gene: 11. This CDR3 is built from 14 residues. Germline CDR1 ENHRY, CDR2 SYGVKD. The CDR3 here is CATGVGQGEEKLFF. CDR3 DNA sequence: TGTGCCACTGGCGTGGGACAGGGTGAGGAAAAACTGTTTTTT.

The J gene is TRBJ1-1, the V gene TRBV5-4, with D possibly TRBD1 on 5 matching bases. Between the trimmed V and J ends, which lost 0 bases and 5 bases, there was a span of 11 bases. The CDR3 loop spans 14 amino acids. Per germline, CDR1 SGHNT and CDR2 YYREEE (reference sequence). In nucleotides, the CDR3 is TGTGCCAGCAGCTTGGCCCAGGGTGGGACTGAAGCTTTCTTT. Translation: CASSLAQGGTEAFF.

J is TRBJ1-2 and V is TRBV11-2; 8 bases align to TRBD1. Germline assignment: CDR1 SGHAT and CDR2 FQNNGV. Trimming at V came to 5 bases and at J to 5 bases, leaving 16 bases not matched to a gene. The length of the CDR3 is 17 residues. The CDR3: CASSGNDPTGAGYGYTF. The DNA of the CDR3 is TGTGCCAGCAGCGGTAATGACCCGACAGGGGCTGGGTATGGCTACACCTTC.

The V and J genes are TRBV5-6 and TRBJ2-1, with D maybe TRBD2 (5 bases). The CDR3 sequence is 12 residues long. V dropped 3 bases and J dropped 4 bases, with 5 bases sitting between them. Germline V CDR1 and CDR2: SGHDT, YYEEEE. The DNA of the CDR3 is TGTGCCAGCAGCTGGACTTACAATGAGCAGTTCTTC. Translated, it gives CASSWTYNEQFF.

V gene TRBV27 combines with J gene TRBJ2-7, with D possibly being TRBD1 (5 bases). CDR3 length: 14 residues. V lost 4 bases and J lost 3, with 13 bases in between. CDR1 is MNHEY and CDR2 is SMNVEV in the germline V gene (reference sequence). The CDR3 is CASSSGGAIYEQYF. CDR3 in DNA: TGTGCCAGCAGTTCCGGTGGGGCAATCTACGAGCAGTACTTC.

The rearrangement uses TRBV5-8 and TRBJ1-5; D is undetermined. Germline V gene data show CDR1 as SGHTS and CDR2 as YDEGEE. V lost 4 bases and J lost 1, with 15 bases in between. The CDR3 runs to 16 residues. The CDR3 DNA reads as TGTGCCAGCAGCCCCTCCCGAGGGATAAGCAATCAGCCCCAGCATTTT. This translates into CASSPSRGISNQPQHF.

This clone appeared a single time. The chain is built from TRBV29-1 and TRBJ2-7; TRBD1 matches at 11 bases. CDR1 is SQVTM, CDR2 ANQGSEA, per germline. The CDR3 runs to 14 residues. The V segment lost 2 bases and the J segment 4 bases; nucleotides outside the gene matches: 4. The CDR3 sequence: CSVENGQGAYEQYF. The CDR3 bases are TGCAGCGTTGAAAATGGACAGGGGGCATACGAGCAGTACTTC.

The J gene is TRBJ1-1, the V gene TRBV2; a possible D gene is TRBD1 (5 bases). Trimming left V 2 bases short and J 4 bases short, with 11 bases between. Germline V lookup: CDR1 SNHLY, CDR2 FYNNEI. The CDR3 covers 14 residues. CDR3 nucleotide sequence: TGTGCCAGCAGTGAAAAACGGAGGGGCACTGAAGCTTTCTTT. Its translation: CASSEKRRGTEAFF.

This chain's CDR3 is CASSFGGFTDTQYF. CDR3 bases: TGCGCCAGCAGCTTTGGAGGATTCACAGATACGCAGTATTTT. The chain carries TRBV5-1 and TRBJ2-3; weak D call: TRBD2 (5 bases). CDR1 and CDR2 (germline): SGHRS, YFSETQ. CDR3 length equals 14 residues. V lost 2 bases to trimming and J lost 2 bases, with 9 bases between them.